The source of this T cell receptor (beta chain) is a study of shared clonotypes between healthy human individuals. Study details: The plates for each donor numbered three CD4 naive, three CD4 memory, two CD8 naive and one CD8 memory.

Under the authors' procedure: ImmunoSEQ supplied junction-only sequences lacking quality scores, so filtering was different. TCRdb's table, derived via immunoSEQ multiplex PCR, lists solely in-frame clones and lacks some. For V, J and clone size, that table is used; D and trimming come from the DNA. Altogether a few hundred thousand clones are present, more than 95% being singletons, with the ten largest covering about 0.057%. The specimen sequenced was naive CD4+ T cells sorted from blood. Described subset: CD45RA+ positively selected. The sequence came from a woman aged 25 to 39 in good health.

CDR3 nucleotides: TGCGCCAGCAGTCATGAGACAGGGAGCATGAACACTGAAGCTTTCTTT. This gives the protein CASSHETGSMNTEAFF. The chain links TRBV5-1 to TRBJ1-1, with 7 bases identical to TRBD1. The germline CDR1 and CDR2 sequences are SGHRS and YFSETQ. This CDR3 region has 16 residues. Trimming cost V 5 bases and J 0 bases; bases outside gene matches: 10.